This is a list of T cell receptor beta chains from one sample in a study of control samples from healthy donors and cancer patients. Produced via immunoSEQ multiplex PCR; TCRdb's table is partial and in-frame only. This table has more than 140,000 clones, 94% appearing once. The sequenced sample was blood. These receptors all stem from a man aged 40-49 years in good health. The CDR3 runs from the conserved cysteine through the conserved F or W. A D gene is named only where the DNA matches it firmly. Where a row states a size, it is once, few, many or the class of an expanded clone; other rows omit it.

J gene: TRBJ2-2; D gene: TRBD1; V gene: TRBV4-1; clone size: NA; CDR3 protein: CASSQQGAYTGELFF; CDR3 DNA: TGCGCCAGCAGCCAACAGGGGGCTTACACCGGGGAGCTGTTTTTT
J gene: TRBJ1-1; D gene: NA; V gene: TRBV6-1; clone size: medium-sized; CDR3 protein: CASSEDSNPNTEAFF; CDR3 DNA: TGTGCCAGCAGTGAAGATAGCAACCCAAACACTGAAGCTTTCTTT
J gene: TRBJ2-7; D gene: NA; V gene: TRBV7-8; clone size: NA; CDR3 protein: CASSLSDPGVYEQYF; CDR3 DNA: TGTGCCAGCAGCTTAAGCGATCCGGGAGTCTACGAGCAGTACTTC
J gene: TRBJ2-1; D gene: TRBD1; V gene: TRBV19; clone size: NA; CDR3 protein: CASSFIRDRENEQFF; CDR3 DNA: TGTGCCAGTAGTTTTATCCGGGACAGGGAAAATGAGCAGTTCTTC
J gene: TRBJ2-7; D gene: TRBD1; V gene: TRBV7-9; clone size: NA; CDR3 protein: CASSSDRGAWEQYF; CDR3 DNA: TGTGCCAGCAGCTCGGACAGGGGAGCATGGGAGCAGTACTTC
J gene: TRBJ1-1; D gene: TRBD1; V gene: TRBV5-8; clone size: NA; CDR3 protein: CASSPARQGPNTEAFF; CDR3 DNA: TGTGCCAGCAGCCCGGCCCGACAGGGCCCGAACACTGAAGCTTTCTTT
J gene: TRBJ1-5; D gene: NA; V gene: TRBV7-3; clone size: few; CDR3 protein: CASSFPGEPQHF; CDR3 DNA: TGTGCCAGCAGCTTTCCTGGAGAGCCCCAGCATTTT
J gene: TRBJ2-7; D gene: TRBD1; V gene: TRBV9; clone size: NA; CDR3 protein: CASSVAGTGDGDEQYF; CDR3 DNA: TGTGCCAGCAGCGTAGCAGGGACAGGGGATGGGGACGAGCAGTACTTC
J gene: TRBJ1-1; D gene: NA; V gene: TRBV29-1; clone size: once; CDR3 protein: CSVEDRGEAFF; CDR3 DNA: TGCAGCGTTGAAGACAGGGGTGAAGCTTTCTTT
J gene: TRBJ2-1; D gene: NA; V gene: TRBV28; clone size: NA; CDR3 protein: CASSLWSGNNEQFF; CDR3 DNA: TGTGCCAGCAGTTTATGGTCTGGGAACAATGAGCAGTTCTTC
J gene: TRBJ2-5; D gene: NA; V gene: TRBV21-1; clone size: NA; CDR3 protein: CASRGTGKETQYF; CDR3 DNA: TGTGCCAGCAGGGGGACAGGGAAAGAGACCCAGTACTTC
J gene: TRBJ2-7; D gene: TRBD2; V gene: TRBV10-2; clone size: NA; CDR3 protein: CASSASGASYEQYF; CDR3 DNA: TGCGCCAGCAGTGCGAGCGGGGCTTCCTACGAGCAGTACTTC
J gene: TRBJ1-1; D gene: NA; V gene: TRBV15; clone size: few; CDR3 protein: CATSRDIRGRWTEAFF; CDR3 DNA: TGTGCCACCAGCAGAGACATTAGGGGGAGGTGGACTGAAGCTTTCTTT
J gene: TRBJ2-1; D gene: TRBD2; V gene: TRBV28; clone size: once; CDR3 protein: CASSFVPSGRDEQFF; CDR3 DNA: TGTGCCAGCAGTTTCGTCCCTAGCGGGAGGGATGAGCAGTTCTTC
J gene: TRBJ2-1; D gene: NA; V gene: TRBV5-5; clone size: NA; CDR3 protein: CASSFREASSYNEQFF; CDR3 DNA: TGTGCCAGCAGCTTCCGGGAAGCCAGCTCCTACAATGAGCAGTTCTTC
J gene: TRBJ2-1; D gene: NA; V gene: TRBV5-1; clone size: NA; CDR3 protein: CASSLNAGKNNEQFF; CDR3 DNA: TGCGCCAGCAGCTTGAATGCAGGGAAAAACAATGAGCAGTTCTTC
J gene: TRBJ1-3; D gene: NA; V gene: TRBV18; clone size: NA; CDR3 protein: CASSPNDMVSGNTIYF; CDR3 DNA: TGTGCCAGCTCACCTAACGACATGGTCTCTGGAAACACCATATATTTT
J gene: TRBJ1-5; D gene: NA; V gene: TRBV19; clone size: once; CDR3 protein: CASSIKGSQPQHF; CDR3 DNA: TGTGCCAGTAGTATAAAGGGTTCGCAGCCCCAGCATTTT
J gene: TRBJ1-4; D gene: TRBD1; V gene: TRBV11-2; clone size: NA; CDR3 protein: CASSLGTGVEKLFF; CDR3 DNA: TGTGCCAGCAGCTTAGGGACAGGGGTTGAAAAACTGTTTTTT
J gene: TRBJ2-7; D gene: NA; V gene: TRBV7-6; clone size: once; CDR3 protein: CASSPRGGPTYEQYF; CDR3 DNA: TGTGCCAGCAGCCCCAGGGGCGGGCCGACCTACGAGCAGTACTTC
J gene: TRBJ2-1; D gene: TRBD1; V gene: TRBV5-1; clone size: NA; CDR3 protein: CASSRLRGLGNEQFF; CDR3 DNA: TGCGCCAGCAGTCGACTTAGGGGGCTTGGCAATGAGCAGTTCTTC
J gene: TRBJ1-1; D gene: NA; V gene: TRBV5-6; clone size: NA; CDR3 protein: CASSGNLRLGKNTEAFF; CDR3 DNA: TGTGCCAGCAGCGGAAACTTAAGATTAGGGAAGAACACTGAAGCTTTCTTT
J gene: TRBJ1-4; D gene: NA; V gene: TRBV28; clone size: once; CDR3 protein: CASSRVNEKLFF; CDR3 DNA: TGTGCCAGCAGTAGGGTTAATGAAAAACTGTTTTTT
J gene: TRBJ2-7; D gene: NA; V gene: TRBV6-6; clone size: NA; CDR3 protein: CASSYTVIEQYF; CDR3 DNA: TGTGCCAGCAGTTACACAGTGATCGAGCAGTACTTC
J gene: TRBJ2-1; D gene: NA; V gene: TRBV6-4; clone size: NA; CDR3 protein: CASSDFWTAGNYNEQFF; CDR3 DNA: TGTGCCAGCAGTGACTTTTGGACAGCCGGGAACTACAATGAGCAGTTCTTC
J gene: TRBJ2-5; D gene: NA; V gene: TRBV3-1/TRBV3-2; clone size: NA; CDR3 protein: CASSQDWPETQYF; CDR3 DNA: TGTGCCAGCAGCCAAGATTGGCCAGAGACCCAGTACTTC
J gene: TRBJ2-3; D gene: NA; V gene: TRBV6-5; clone size: NA; CDR3 protein: CASSYSSPADTQYF; CDR3 DNA: TGTGCCAGCAGTTACTCGTCCCCCGCGGATACGCAGTATTTT
J gene: TRBJ1-6; D gene: TRBD1; V gene: TRBV19; clone size: NA; CDR3 protein: CASSSTGTGAMSYNSPLHF; CDR3 DNA: TGTGCCAGTAGTAGCACCGGGACAGGGGCGATGTCCTATAATTCACCCCTCCACTTT
J gene: TRBJ2-2; D gene: TRBD1; V gene: TRBV5-1; clone size: NA; CDR3 protein: CASSPGQGGMTGELFF; CDR3 DNA: TGCGCCAGCAGCCCGGGACAGGGAGGGATGACCGGGGAGCTGTTTTTT
J gene: TRBJ1-5; D gene: TRBD1; V gene: TRBV6-5; clone size: NA; CDR3 protein: CASSRDRGFGQPQHF; CDR3 DNA: TGTGCCAGCAGCCGGGACAGGGGGTTTGGGCAGCCCCAGCATTTT
J gene: TRBJ2-2; D gene: TRBD2; V gene: TRBV2; clone size: NA; CDR3 protein: CASSGLAWGELFF; CDR3 DNA: TGTGCCAGCAGTGGACTAGCGTGGGGGGAGCTGTTTTTT